The 30 T cell receptor beta chains below were found in one sample sequenced in a study of blood T cells in healthy people across ages. It was with a sample-barcoded 5' primer and a J-beta primer mix that a second PCR of roughly 6 to 12 cycles was run. Via MiXCR, TCRdb re-called the 5' RACE reads, giving one row per CDR3 protein. The sample has about 1,500,000 distinct CDR3 sequences; 42% are singletons. The sequenced sample was blood. These receptors were taken from a woman aged 18-29 years in good health.

This clonotype has just one count. This CDR3 reads CASSLLSSSNEQFF. The CDR3 bases are TGTGCCAGCAGTTTATTGTCTAGCAGTAATGAGCAGTTCTTC. The V gene is TRBV27, the J gene TRBJ2-1; a weak D match, TRBD2 (5 bases). The germline gives CDR1 MNHEY, CDR2 SMNVEV (reference sequence). V lost 1 base, J lost 7 bases, and 11 bases lay in between. The CDR3 extends over 14 amino acids.

This sequence joins TRBV20-1 and TRBJ1-2; no firm D call. Germline V gene data show CDR1 as DFQATT and CDR2 as SNEGSKA (reference sequence). CDR3 length: 13 residues. V was cut by 6 bases and J by 0 bases, with 11 bases left in between. CDR3: CSAPEGANYGYTF. The CDR3 nucleotides read TGCAGTGCACCGGAGGGAGCTAACTATGGCTACACCTTC.

This clonotype has ten or more counts. Here the CDR3 DNA reads TGTGCCAGCTCTGCTGGACAGGGGACTTACGAGCAGTACTTC. It codes for CASSAGQGTYEQYF. The chain employs TRBV6-5 and TRBJ2-7, with 9 bases aligning to TRBD1. Germline V gene sequence: CDR1 MNHEY, CDR2 SVGAGI. This CDR3 region has 14 residues. V shed 8 bases, J shed 4 bases, and the junction held 9 bases outside the gene matches.

The J gene is TRBJ2-3, the V gene TRBV12-3 or TRBV12-4; 9 bases are a match to TRBD1. Trimming took 2 bases from V and 4 from J; bases not matched to a gene: 13. This CDR3 has 18 amino acids. The CDR3 sequence is CASSLFEWGDRDADTQYF. CDR3 DNA: TGTGCCAGCAGTTTATTCGAGTGGGGGGACAGGGACGCAGATACGCAGTATTTT.

This chain joins TRBV7-8 and TRBJ2-7; the D gene is possibly TRBD2 (6 bases). The V gene lost 2 bases and the J gene lost 1 base, with 15 bases spanning the gap. The CDR3 is 16 amino acids. Germline V gene data show CDR1 as SGHVS and CDR2 as FQNEAQ. The CDR3 sequence: CASSLQGGRSSYEQYF. The CDR3 DNA is TGTGCCAGCAGCTTACAAGGAGGGCGAAGTTCCTACGAGCAGTACTTC.

The CDR3 DNA is TGTGCCAGCAGCCAAGAGGCCAGCGGGGGGTCCCTTAACTACAATGAGCAGTTCTTC. Protein product: CASSQEASGGSLNYNEQFF. V usage is TRBV4-2 and J usage is TRBJ2-1; 9 bases fit TRBD2. Unmatched junction bases numbered 12, after V lost 0 bases and J lost 3 bases. The length of the CDR3 is 19 residues. The germline V gene has CDR1 LGHNA and CDR2 YNFKEQ.

The genes are TRBV5-5 and TRBJ1-2; D unresolved. Germline loops: CDR1 SGHKS, CDR2 YYEKEE (reference sequence). CDR3 length: 14 residues. The V end was cut by 0 bases, the J end by 4 bases, with 10 bases between. CDR3 sequence (DNA): TGTGCCAGCAGCTTGGTGGCGCGGTCCTATGGCTACACCTTC. This encodes CASSLVARSYGYTF. Full variable domain (missing parts from reference TRBV5-5 and TRBJ1-2): DAGVTQSPTHLIKTRGQQVTLRCSPISGHKSVSWYQQVLGQGPQFIFQYYEKEERGRGNFPDRFSARQFPNYSSELNVNALLLGDSALYLCASSLVARSYGYTFGSGTRLTVV.

The CDR3: CATSRRSLAGSSYNEQYF. The CDR3 bases are TGTGCCACCAGCAGAAGGAGCCTAGCGGGTAGCTCCTACAATGAGCAGTACTTC. The genes are TRBV15 and TRBJ2-1; 8 nucleotides align to TRBD2. The last part of the DNA fits TRBJ2-7 better; the J call may be wrong. Germline lookup yields CDR1 LNHNV and CDR2 YYDKDF (reference sequence). This CDR3 is built from 18 residues.

About this clonotype itself: The junction and the germline gene differ at one end; a read error may be behind it. The J gene is TRBJ2-1, the V gene TRBV15; possibly TRBD1 or TRBD2 for D (5 bases each). The CDR3 extends over 16 amino acids. Germline V gene data show CDR1 as LNHNV and CDR2 as YYDKDF (reference sequence). The CDR3 nucleotides read TGCGCCACCAGCAGAGATCCCCCACGAGGGACGAATGGGCAGTTCTTC. Its translation is CATSRDPPRGTNGQFF.

This clonotype was seen only once. The junction departs from the called germline gene at one end, perhaps through a read error. The rearrangement joins TRBV9 to TRBJ1-6; D is undetermined. Germline V gene data show CDR1 as SGDLS and CDR2 as YYNGEE. The CDR3 runs 14 residues. The CDR3 DNA follows: TGTGCCAGCAGCGTACTGAGGGCCAATTCACTCCTCCACTTT. Protein sequence: CASSVLRANSLLHF.

The V and J genes are TRBV3-1 and TRBJ1-1, with D maybe TRBD1 (5 bases). V dropped 2 bases and J dropped 3 bases, with 7 bases sitting between them. This CDR3 region has 13 residues. Germline-derived CDR1 and CDR2 are LGHDT and YNNKEL (reference sequence). The CDR3 reads CASSQPGYTEAFF. The CDR3 nucleotides read TGTGCCAGCAGCCAACCAGGGTACACTGAAGCTTTCTTT.

In DNA, the CDR3 is TGCAGTGCTAGAGGAGTCAGGAATAGCAATCAGCCCCAGCATTTT. This gives the protein CSARGVRNSNQPQHF. This sequence joins TRBV20-1 and TRBJ1-5; no definite D call. Trimming left V 1 base short and J 0 bases short, with 10 bases between. This CDR3 region has 15 residues. Per germline, CDR1 DFQATT and CDR2 SNEGSKA (reference sequence).

The chain links TRBV11-2 to TRBJ1-2; 8 nucleotides match TRBD1. This CDR3 is built from 16 residues. V dropped 5 bases and J dropped 8; count of bases not matched to a gene: 16. In germline, CDR1 is SGHAT, CDR2 FQNNGV. The CDR3 DNA follows: TGTGCCAGCAGCCTCCACCCGCAGGGGGCGGCTGAAGGCTACACCTTC. This gives the protein CASSLHPQGAAEGYTF.

The J gene is TRBJ2-5, the V gene TRBV18; TRBD2 agrees at 11 bases. This CDR3 contains 16 residues. The V and J ends lost 3 bases and 4 bases, in that order; junction bases with no gene match: 7. Germline-derived CDR1 and CDR2 are KGHSH and LQKENI. CDR3 sequence (DNA): TGTGCCAGCTCACCGCAGACTAGCGGGGCCGGAGAGACCCAGTACTTC. Translation gives CASSPQTSGAGETQYF.

As to this clonotype: This is likely a read error, given that the CDR3 carries no conserved phenylalanine or tryptophan at its end. The V call is TRBV12-3 or TRBV12-4, the J call TRBJ2-1; D might be TRBD1 (7 bases). The V end was cut by 5 bases, the J end by 8 bases, with 13 bases between. CDR3 length equals 13 residues. The DNA for the CDR3 is TGTGCCAGCAGTGAAGGAGGGGGCGATGAGCAGTTCGTC. Protein: CASSEGGGDEQFV.

The rearrangement joins TRBV11-2 to TRBJ2-5; 7 bases are a match to TRBD1. The end of the DNA is better explained by TRBJ2-7, so the J call may be wrong. This CDR3 region has 16 residues. The germline CDR1 and CDR2 sequences are SGHAT and FQNNGV. CDR3 DNA: TGTGCCAGCAGCTCGGAAACAGGGGTTGGCAGCTACGAGCAGTACTTC. Translation: CASSSETGVGSYEQYF.

This clonotype has ten or more counts. V gene TRBV12-3 or TRBV12-4 combines with J gene TRBJ2-3; 14 bases map to TRBD2. Trimming at V came to 8 bases and at J to 1 base, leaving 5 bases not matched to a gene. This CDR3 comprises 16 residues. CDR3 nucleotide sequence: TGTGCCAGCTCACCGGGACTAGCGGGAGGCACAGATACGCAGTATTTT. It encodes CASSPGLAGGTDTQYF.

The rearrangement links TRBV28 to TRBJ2-7; 16 bases are a match to TRBD2. The V segment lost 2 bases and the J segment 5 bases; nucleotides outside the gene matches: 6. Looked up from germline, CDR1 is MDHEN and CDR2 is SYDVKM. This CDR3 is built from 17 residues. This CDR3 is CASSLVGLAGGAHEQYF. The CDR3 nucleotides read TGTGCCAGCAGTTTAGTGGGACTAGCGGGAGGGGCCCACGAGCAGTACTTC.

The chain combines TRBV5-4 with TRBJ2-3, with 13 nucleotides matching TRBD2. This CDR3 comprises 23 residues. V was pared by 3 bases and J by 0 bases, with 22 bases of the junction left unmatched. In germline, CDR1 is SGHNT, CDR2 YYREEE (reference sequence). In nucleotides, the CDR3 is TGTGCCAGCAGCTCACTTCCGGGACTAGCGGGAAATATACCAAGGGCTAGCACAGATACGCAGTATTTT. This sequence encodes CASSSLPGLAGNIPRASTDTQYF.

CDR3 DNA sequence: TGTGCCAGCAGCCATAGGACAGGGGCCTACGAGCAGTACTTC. It translates to CASSHRTGAYEQYF. The V call is TRBV7-9, the J call TRBJ2-7; 9 bases fit TRBD1. The CDR3 is 14 amino acids. Germline CDR1 is SEHNR and CDR2 is FQNEAQ (reference sequence). After removal of 5 bases from V and 2 bases from J, the junction contained 4 bases not matched to a gene.

The chain couples TRBV5-1 to TRBJ2-5, with 9 nucleotides matching TRBD1. The assigned J gene may be wrong: the sequence end matches TRBJ2-7 better. In germline, CDR1 is SGHRS, CDR2 YFSETQ. This CDR3 is built from 14 residues. The CDR3 DNA sequence: TGCGCCAGCAGACCGGGGACAGGGCAATACGAGCAGTACTTC. Its protein is CASRPGTGQYEQYF.

The CDR3 loop is CASSLGPAGYTF. CDR3 in DNA: TGTGCCAGCAGTTTAGGCCCGGCTGGCTACACCTTC. The chain carries TRBV12-3 or TRBV12-4 and TRBJ1-2; D unclear. This CDR3 region has 12 residues. V was pared by 1 base and J by 7 bases, with 7 bases between.

V is TRBV20-1 and J is TRBJ1-5; 10 bases match TRBD1. V was pared by 6 bases and J by 6 bases, with 8 bases of the junction left unmatched. Looked up from germline, CDR1 is DFQATT and CDR2 is SNEGSKA (reference sequence). This CDR3 spans 14 amino acids. In DNA form, the CDR3 reads TGCAGTGCAATGACAGGGGGCGAGGGTCAGCCCCAGCATTTT. Translating it yields CSAMTGGEGQPQHF.

This rearrangement joins TRBV11-2 to TRBJ2-1; 8 nucleotides agree with TRBD1. Germline CDR1 is SGHAT and CDR2 is FQNNGV. The J segment lost 3 bases and the V segment lost 5 bases, leaving 6 bases of the junction unmatched. CDR3 size: 15 residues. This CDR3 reads CASSSRDRIYNEQFF. In DNA form, the CDR3 reads TGTGCCAGCAGCAGCCGGGACAGGATCTACAATGAGCAGTTCTTC.

The J gene is TRBJ2-7, the V gene TRBV9, with unresolved D. The CDR3 has 15 residues. V dropped 0 bases and J dropped 2 bases, with 12 bases sitting between them. Germline CDR1 is SGDLS and CDR2 is YYNGEE. CDR3 in amino acids: CASSVVPTEPYEQYF. The CDR3 DNA follows: TGTGCCAGCAGCGTAGTTCCAACAGAGCCCTACGAGCAGTACTTC.

This chain links TRBV27 with TRBJ2-7, with D tentatively TRBD1 (6 bases). The germline gives CDR1 MNHEY, CDR2 SMNVEV (reference sequence). V was pared by 8 bases and J by 2 bases, with 16 bases between. CDR3 length equals 14 residues. The CDR3 loop reads CASLSIQGPYEQYF. The CDR3, as DNA: TGTGCCAGCCTCTCCATACAGGGACCCTACGAGCAGTACTTC.

This clonotype was seen only a few times. The chain has TRBV29-1 and TRBJ2-7; D gene uncertain. CDR3 length: 13 amino acids. The V end lost 4 bases, the J end lost 2 bases, and 12 bases lay between the germline ends. Germline V lookup: CDR1 SQVTM, CDR2 ANQGSEA. The CDR3 reads CSVGSPGAYEQYF. As DNA, the CDR3 is TGCAGCGTTGGTTCCCCTGGGGCCTACGAGCAGTACTTC.

This clonotype was picked up a small number of times. The chain is built from TRBV7-9 and TRBJ2-3; 11 bases align to TRBD2. Trimming cost V 2 bases and J 3 bases; bases outside gene matches: 4. Germline V lookup: CDR1 SEHNR, CDR2 FQNEAQ (reference sequence). CDR3 size: 16 residues. The CDR3 loop is CASSLKGLAETDTQYF. CDR3 coding DNA: TGTGCCAGCAGCTTAAAGGGACTAGCGGAGACAGATACGCAGTATTTT.

Only a few counts were recorded for this clonotype. The rearrangement uses TRBV2 and TRBJ2-7, with D perhaps given as TRBD1 or TRBD2 (5 bases each). The germline CDR1 and CDR2 sequences are SNHLY and FYNNEI. The germline V and J ends were trimmed by 8 bases and 0 bases, with 14 bases remaining between them. The CDR3 has 14 residues. CDR3 DNA sequence: TGTGCCAGCGCTTTTGGGACGTACTCCTACGAGCAGTACTTC. Its protein product is CASAFGTYSYEQYF.

This clonotype showed up just a few times. The chain carries TRBV20-1 and TRBJ1-4; possibly TRBD1 for D (5 bases). Germline V gives CDR1 DFQATT, CDR2 SNEGSKA (reference sequence). CDR3 size: 13 residues. Trimming left V 5 bases short and J 4 bases short, with 11 bases between. CDR3 sequence reads: CSAGAGVNEKLFF. The DNA of the CDR3 is TGCAGTGCTGGTGCGGGGGTTAATGAAAAACTGTTTTTT.